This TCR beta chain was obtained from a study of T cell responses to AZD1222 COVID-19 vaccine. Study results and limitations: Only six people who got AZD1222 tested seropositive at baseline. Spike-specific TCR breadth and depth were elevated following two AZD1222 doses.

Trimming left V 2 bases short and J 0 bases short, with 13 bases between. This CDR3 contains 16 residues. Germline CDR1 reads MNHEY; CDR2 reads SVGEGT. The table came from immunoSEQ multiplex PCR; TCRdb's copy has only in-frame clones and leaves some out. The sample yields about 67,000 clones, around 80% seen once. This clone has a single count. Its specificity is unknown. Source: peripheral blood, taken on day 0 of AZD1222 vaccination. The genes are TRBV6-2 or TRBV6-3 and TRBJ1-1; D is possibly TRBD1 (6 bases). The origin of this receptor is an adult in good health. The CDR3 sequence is CASSYPTGKMNTEAFF. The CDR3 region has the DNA TGTGCCAGCAGTTACCCAACAGGGAAAATGAACACTGAAGCTTTCTTT.